This TCR beta chain was recorded in a study of beta chain features in type 1 diabetes (dated by TCRdb to 2016 to 2019). Describing the broader study: Mean age, gender distribution, total cell number and subset yield were not different between patients and healthy donors. Regulatory and stem cell-like memory subsets were obtained from only 8 patients and roughly 8 healthy donors, while naive and central memory subsets were obtained from all 30 or so donors. In the study, TCRB repertoires of sorted circulating CD4+ T cell subsets from recently diagnosed type 1 diabetes patients were compared with those of matched healthy donors. A total of around 110,000,000 sorted cells were examined across all samples, and RNA yield correlated strongly with the number of cells per subset.

From each donor, a single peripheral blood sample of approximately 120 mL on average was drawn into heparinised tubes. Naive, central memory, regulatory and stem cell-like memory CD4+ T cells were sorted on a BD FACSAria II using a panel including CD45RO, CCR7, CD25, CD127, CD95 and CD27. A purity above 95% was achieved for all sorted populations. PBMCs were isolated immediately by Lymphoprep density gradient centrifugation and stained directly without culture. So that batch effects would be minimized, each experiment stained and sorted samples in pairs, pairing one healthy donor with one patient. General findings and caveats noted by the study authors: Type 1 diabetes patients showed a moderate but significant shortening of TCRB CDR3 length in all four CD4+ subsets. At VDJ recombination sites, type 1 diabetes patients had fewer insertions and more deleted nucleotides, which implies abnormalities in thymic rearrangement. Because small numbers of individuals were included in the HLA sub-analyses, any influence of HLA type on TCRB rearrangement was left unresolved. Naive, central memory and regulatory TCRB repertoires appeared to be more similar among patients than among healthy donors. Because cDNA was sequenced instead of genomic DNA, highly expressing activated cells could be over-represented, though the groups showed no difference in activation or CD3 levels. PCR might favor shorter templates, but patient and control samples were amplified and corrected together, so any skew would affect both groups equally.

The cysteine opens and the phenylalanine closes a CDR3 of 13 amino acids. The entry retains the CDR3 DNA only, 39 bases that are in frame from base 1. CDR1 and CDR2 were assigned from the germline V gene (reference sequence) as SEHNR and FQNEAQ. The junction carries 6 bases between V and J, which are trimmed by 3 bases and 4 bases respectively. The entire isolated RNA was reverse transcribed using the High Capacity cDNA Reverse Transcription Kit, and thus expressed TCRB transcripts were sequenced. Deep immunoSEQ sequencing was performed on naive, central memory and regulatory T cell samples, with an average of roughly 3.6 million total reads per sample. Sorted cells were lysed in RLT buffer and RNA was extracted with DNase-treated RNeasy Micro or Mini kits, depending on cell number. To prevent cross-contamination, every cell subset was processed on its own, while patient and healthy donor samples were processed together. The immunoSEQ multiplex PCR was used to amplify TCRB sequences from cDNA, generating 87-bp fragments that spanned the CDR3 region. Sequencing of the amplicons was performed on the Illumina HiSeq platform. The study's processing was this. Synthetic template baselines were used to correct PCR bias computationally, reads within Hamming distance 2 were collapsed together, and singletons that could not be merged were discarded. Reads were aligned to IMGT to assign V, D and J genes, CDR3 length, and insertions or deletions at six rearrangement sites. Within each subset, clonotype counts were normalized to sorted cell number, after which true diversity and Gini coefficients were computed with the tcR R package. The overlap coefficient, calculated on TCRB nucleotide sequences, was used to measure repertoire sharing. Out-of-frame TCRB sequences from naive cells were analyzed as a proxy for the pre-selection repertoire. Entries here come from immuneACCESS through TCRdb and include only in-frame sequences with V and J called. Some clones fail to appear in such tables; in the studies checked, an unresolved V gene covers under half of the shortfall, and the cause of the remainder is unknown. From that table come the V and J calls and clone size; the DNA was used to work out D and trimming. For this sample there are a few hundred thousand clones; around 15% appear just once. The biggest ten clones account for under 0.02% of the sample.

This clone has a handful of counts. No cognate antigen has been identified for it. Per-base qualities were not stored, and no clone one base away is much larger. The sequencing input was naive CD4+ T cells from blood. In light of the paper, this sample's cell subset or site label describes: true naive CD4+ T cells. The chain couples TRBV7-9 to TRBJ2-2, with the D gene too uncertain to name. The clonotype was recovered from a woman aged 18 to 35 in good health. The DNA sequence is as follows: TGTGCCAGCAGCTTGTCGGTCACCGGGGAGCTGTTTTTT. Translated, this gives CASSLSVTGELFF.